This TCR beta chain originates from a study of T cell repertoires in cytomegalovirus infection. Study overall: An indication of both CMV infection and matching HLA type came from public TCR beta signatures.

General study results and limits: Carriers of CMV plus the relevant HLA were identified by cumulative public TCR beta family frequency. The ex vivo response was dominated by HLA-C-restricted CMV-specific TCR beta clonotypes.

TCRdb re-called the reads through MiXCR, storing one row per CDR3 protein. Altogether approximately 300,000 distinct CDR3 sequences are present, 25% to 30% being singletons, with the ten largest covering approximately 20%. Of note for this clonotype: Its antigen is as yet unknown.

Looked up from germline, CDR1 is LNHDA and CDR2 is SQIVND (reference sequence). V lost 3 bases and J lost 3, with 9 bases in between. This CDR3 is 14 amino acids long. The chain combines TRBV19 with TRBJ1-5, with D uncertain. This TCR was sampled from a human donor in good health (CMV status not recorded). Some clones in this sample may be carry-over from other donors' samples. The sample here was cultured PBMCs, taken from culture after CMV antigen stimulation. The CDR3 reads CASSMGGNNQPQHF. The CDR3 nucleotides are TGTGCCAGTAGTATGGGAGGGAACAATCAGCCCCAGCATTTT.